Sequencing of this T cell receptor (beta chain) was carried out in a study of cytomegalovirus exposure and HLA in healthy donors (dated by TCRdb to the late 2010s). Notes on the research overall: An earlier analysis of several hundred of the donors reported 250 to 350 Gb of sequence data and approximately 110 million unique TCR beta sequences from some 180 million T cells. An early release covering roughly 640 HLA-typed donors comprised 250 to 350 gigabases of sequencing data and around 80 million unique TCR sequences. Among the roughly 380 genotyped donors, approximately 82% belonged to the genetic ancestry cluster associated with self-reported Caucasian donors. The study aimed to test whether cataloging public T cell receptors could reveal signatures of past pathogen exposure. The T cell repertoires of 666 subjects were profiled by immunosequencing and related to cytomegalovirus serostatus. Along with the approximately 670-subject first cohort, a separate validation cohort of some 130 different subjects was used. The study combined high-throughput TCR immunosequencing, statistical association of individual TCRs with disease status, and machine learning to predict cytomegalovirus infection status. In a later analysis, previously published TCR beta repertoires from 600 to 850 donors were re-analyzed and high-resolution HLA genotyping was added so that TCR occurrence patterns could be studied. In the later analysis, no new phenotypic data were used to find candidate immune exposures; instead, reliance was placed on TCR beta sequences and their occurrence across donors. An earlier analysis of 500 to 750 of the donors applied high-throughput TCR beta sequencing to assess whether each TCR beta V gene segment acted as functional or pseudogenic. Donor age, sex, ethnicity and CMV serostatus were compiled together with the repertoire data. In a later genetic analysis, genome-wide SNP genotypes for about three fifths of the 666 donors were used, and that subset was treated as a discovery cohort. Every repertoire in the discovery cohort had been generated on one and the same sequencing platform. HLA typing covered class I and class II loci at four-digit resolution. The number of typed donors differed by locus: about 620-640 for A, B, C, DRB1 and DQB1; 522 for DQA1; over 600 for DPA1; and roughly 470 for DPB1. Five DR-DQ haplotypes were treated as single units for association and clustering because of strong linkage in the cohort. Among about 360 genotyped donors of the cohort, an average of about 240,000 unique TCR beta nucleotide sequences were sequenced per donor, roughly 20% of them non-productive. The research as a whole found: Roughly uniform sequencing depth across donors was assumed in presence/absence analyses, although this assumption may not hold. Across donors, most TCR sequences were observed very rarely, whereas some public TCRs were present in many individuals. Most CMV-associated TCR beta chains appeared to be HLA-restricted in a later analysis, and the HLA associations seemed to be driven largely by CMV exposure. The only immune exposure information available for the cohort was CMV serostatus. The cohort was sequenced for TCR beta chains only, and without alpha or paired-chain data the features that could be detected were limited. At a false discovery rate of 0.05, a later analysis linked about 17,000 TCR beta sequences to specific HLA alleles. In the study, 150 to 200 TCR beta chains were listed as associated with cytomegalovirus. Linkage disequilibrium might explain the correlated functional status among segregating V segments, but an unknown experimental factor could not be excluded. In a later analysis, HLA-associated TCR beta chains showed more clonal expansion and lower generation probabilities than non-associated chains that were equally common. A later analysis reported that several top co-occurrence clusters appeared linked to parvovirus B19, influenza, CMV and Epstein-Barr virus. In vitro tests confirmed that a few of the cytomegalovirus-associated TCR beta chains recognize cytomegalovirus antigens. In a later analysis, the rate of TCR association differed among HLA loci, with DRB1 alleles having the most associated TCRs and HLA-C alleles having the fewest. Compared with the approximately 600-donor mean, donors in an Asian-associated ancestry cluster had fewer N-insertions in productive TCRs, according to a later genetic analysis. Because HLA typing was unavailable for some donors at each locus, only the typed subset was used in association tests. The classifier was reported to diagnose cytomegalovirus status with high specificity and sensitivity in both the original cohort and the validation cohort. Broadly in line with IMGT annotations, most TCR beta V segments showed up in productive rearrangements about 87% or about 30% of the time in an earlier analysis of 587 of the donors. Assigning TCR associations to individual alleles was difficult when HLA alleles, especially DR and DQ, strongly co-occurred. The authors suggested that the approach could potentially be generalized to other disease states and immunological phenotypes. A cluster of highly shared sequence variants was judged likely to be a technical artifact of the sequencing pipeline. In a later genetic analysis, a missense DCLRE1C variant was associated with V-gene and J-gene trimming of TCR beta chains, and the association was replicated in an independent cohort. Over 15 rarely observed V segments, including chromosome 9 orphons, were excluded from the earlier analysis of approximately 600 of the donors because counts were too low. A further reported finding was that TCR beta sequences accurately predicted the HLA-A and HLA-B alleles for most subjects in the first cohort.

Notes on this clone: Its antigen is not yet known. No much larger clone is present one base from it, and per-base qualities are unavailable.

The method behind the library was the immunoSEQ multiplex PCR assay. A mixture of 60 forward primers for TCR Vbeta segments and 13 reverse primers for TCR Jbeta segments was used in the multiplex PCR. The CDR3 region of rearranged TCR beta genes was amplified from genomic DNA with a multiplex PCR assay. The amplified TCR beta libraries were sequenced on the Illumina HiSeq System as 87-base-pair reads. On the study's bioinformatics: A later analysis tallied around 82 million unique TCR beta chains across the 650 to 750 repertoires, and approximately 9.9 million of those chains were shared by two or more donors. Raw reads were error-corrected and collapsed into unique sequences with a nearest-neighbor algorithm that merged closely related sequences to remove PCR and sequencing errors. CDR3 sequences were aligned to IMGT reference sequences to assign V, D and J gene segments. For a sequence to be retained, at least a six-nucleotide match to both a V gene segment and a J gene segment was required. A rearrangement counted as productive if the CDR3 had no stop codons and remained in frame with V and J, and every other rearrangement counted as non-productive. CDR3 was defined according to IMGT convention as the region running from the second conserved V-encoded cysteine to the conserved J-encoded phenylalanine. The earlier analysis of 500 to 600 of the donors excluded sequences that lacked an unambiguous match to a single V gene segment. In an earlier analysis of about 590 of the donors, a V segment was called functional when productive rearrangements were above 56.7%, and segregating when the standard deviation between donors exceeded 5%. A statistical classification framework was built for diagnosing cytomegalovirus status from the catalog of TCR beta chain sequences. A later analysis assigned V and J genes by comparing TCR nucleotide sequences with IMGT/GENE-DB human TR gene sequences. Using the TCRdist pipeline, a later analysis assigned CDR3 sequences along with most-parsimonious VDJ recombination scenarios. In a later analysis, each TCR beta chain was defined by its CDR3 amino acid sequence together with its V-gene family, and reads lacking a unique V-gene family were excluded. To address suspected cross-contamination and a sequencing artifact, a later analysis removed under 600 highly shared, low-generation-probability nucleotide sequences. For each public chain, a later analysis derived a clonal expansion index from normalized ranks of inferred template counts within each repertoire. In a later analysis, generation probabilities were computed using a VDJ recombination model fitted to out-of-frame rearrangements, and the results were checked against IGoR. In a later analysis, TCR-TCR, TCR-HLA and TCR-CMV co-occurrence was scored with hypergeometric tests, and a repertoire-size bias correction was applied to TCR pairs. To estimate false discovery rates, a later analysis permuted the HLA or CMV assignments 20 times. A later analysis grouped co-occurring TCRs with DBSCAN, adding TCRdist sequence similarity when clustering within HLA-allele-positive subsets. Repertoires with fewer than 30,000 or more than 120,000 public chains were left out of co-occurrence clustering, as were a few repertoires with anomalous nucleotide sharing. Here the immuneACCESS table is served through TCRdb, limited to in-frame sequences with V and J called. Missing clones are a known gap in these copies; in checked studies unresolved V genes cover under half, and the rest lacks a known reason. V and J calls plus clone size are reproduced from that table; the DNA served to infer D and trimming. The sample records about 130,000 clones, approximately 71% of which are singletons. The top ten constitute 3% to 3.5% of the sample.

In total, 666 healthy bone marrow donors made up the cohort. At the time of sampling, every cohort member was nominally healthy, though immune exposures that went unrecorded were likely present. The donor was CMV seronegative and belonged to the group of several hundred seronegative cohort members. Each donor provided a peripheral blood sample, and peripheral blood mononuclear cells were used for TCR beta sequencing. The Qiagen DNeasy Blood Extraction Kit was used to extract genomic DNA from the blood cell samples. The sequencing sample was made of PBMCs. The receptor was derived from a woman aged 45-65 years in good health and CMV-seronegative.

The nucleotide sequence reads as follows: TGTGCCAGCAGCTTCTCTAGCGGGAGGTATGGAGATACGCAGTATTTT. It specifies CASSFSSGRYGDTQYF. The rearrangement joined TRBV28 to TRBJ2-3; 11 bases in between match TRBD2. Trimming leaves V shorter by 6 bases and J shorter by 5 bases, with the junction holding 10 bases beyond the gene matches. The CDR3 spans 16 residues, from the cysteine through the phenylalanine. The kept DNA is CDR3 alone, 48 bases in frame from the first base. CDR1 is given as MDHEN and CDR2 as SYDVKM, both from the germline V gene.